The 7 T cell receptor beta chains below all came from one sample that was sequenced in a study of cytomegalovirus exposure and HLA in healthy donors. Both 60 Vbeta primers and 13 Jbeta primers went into the PCR. This table comes from immunoSEQ multiplex PCR, and its TCRdb copy is limited to in-frame clones, with some not included. This sample has about 98,000 clones; 80% to 85% occur once, and the top ten carry around 1.5%. The specimen sequenced was PBMCs. Receptors were obtained from a man aged 35 to 55 in good health and CMV-seronegative.

The DNA of the CDR3 is TGCGCCAGCAGTGTAGCGGGCGGCCCCGGGAGTACGCAGTATTTT. This sequence encodes CASSVAGGPGSTQYF. The chain has TRBV10-1 and TRBJ2-3; 7 bases match TRBD2. The CDR3 loop spans 15 amino acids. Germline CDR1 is WNHNN and CDR2 is SYGVQD (reference sequence). The ends lost 4 bases at V and 8 bases at J; junction bases unmatched: 12.

The J gene is TRBJ1-2, the V gene TRBV11-2; D unresolved. The CDR3 contains 17 residues. Germline CDR1 SGHAT, CDR2 FQNNGV. With 1 base removed from V and 4 bases from J, the gap between germline ends came to 19 bases. The CDR3 region has the DNA TGTGCCAGCAGCTTAGGTCGTTCGGGGATGGGTATCTATGGCTACACCTTC. Translation: CASSLGRSGMGIYGYTF.

The chain carries TRBV7-2 and TRBJ2-5; 8 nucleotides match TRBD2. Germline V gives CDR1 SGHTA, CDR2 FQGNSA. This CDR3 has 16 residues. V trimming: 2 bases; J trimming: 5 bases; junction bases outside the gene matches: 10. The CDR3 bases are TGTGCCAGCAGCTTAAGTGGGCGGGGGGCCACCGAGACCCAGTACTTC. Protein product: CASSLSGRGATETQYF. The full variable domain, in which reference TRBV7-2 and TRBJ2-5 provide the parts outside the CDR3, is GAGVSQSPSNKVTEKGKDVELRCDPISGHTALYWYRQSLGQGLEFLIYFQGNSAPDKSGLPSDRFSAERTGGSVSTLTIQRTQQEDSAVYLCASSLSGRGATETQYFGPGTRLLVL.

This clone has a single count. The V and J genes are TRBV5-1 and TRBJ1-1; D is undetermined. CDR1 and CDR2 from the germline V gene are SGHRS and YFSETQ. V was shortened by 0 bases and J by 5 bases, with 11 bases between the two germline ends. The CDR3 consists of 14 residues. The CDR3 DNA sequence: TGCGCCAGCAGCTTGGCGGGTAGGAAGACTGAAGCTTTCTTT. Residues: CASSLAGRKTEAFF.

As to this clone: An end of the junction does not agree with germline; a read error may underlie this. The chain is built from TRBV5-1 and TRBJ2-1, with D possibly TRBD1 on 5 matching bases. Germline CDR1 SGHRS, CDR2 YFSETQ. This CDR3 is built from 17 residues. DNA of the CDR3: TGCGCCAGCAGCTTGTTTGGGGCCCGAACCTCCCACAATGAGCAGTTCTTC. This sequence encodes CASSLFGARTSHNEQFF.

V and J are TRBV25-1 and TRBJ2-1; 10 bases align to TRBD1. V lost 6 bases, J lost 10 bases, and 9 bases stayed unmatched. The CDR3 has 14 residues. Looked up from germline, CDR1 is MGHDK and CDR2 is SYGVNS. This chain's CDR3 is CASRSRDRGHEQFF. Written as DNA, the CDR3 is TGTGCCAGCAGGAGCCGGGACAGGGGACACGAGCAGTTCTTC.

CDR3 residues: CASSILGQDNTDTQYF. CDR3 nucleotides: TGTGCCAGCAGTATCCTGGGACAGGATAACACAGATACGCAGTATTTT. The chain uses TRBV27 and TRBJ2-3; 8 bases agree with TRBD1. Trimming cost V 5 bases and J 2 bases; bases outside gene matches: 9. This CDR3 region has 16 residues. From germline, CDR1 is MNHEY and CDR2 SMNVEV (reference sequence).